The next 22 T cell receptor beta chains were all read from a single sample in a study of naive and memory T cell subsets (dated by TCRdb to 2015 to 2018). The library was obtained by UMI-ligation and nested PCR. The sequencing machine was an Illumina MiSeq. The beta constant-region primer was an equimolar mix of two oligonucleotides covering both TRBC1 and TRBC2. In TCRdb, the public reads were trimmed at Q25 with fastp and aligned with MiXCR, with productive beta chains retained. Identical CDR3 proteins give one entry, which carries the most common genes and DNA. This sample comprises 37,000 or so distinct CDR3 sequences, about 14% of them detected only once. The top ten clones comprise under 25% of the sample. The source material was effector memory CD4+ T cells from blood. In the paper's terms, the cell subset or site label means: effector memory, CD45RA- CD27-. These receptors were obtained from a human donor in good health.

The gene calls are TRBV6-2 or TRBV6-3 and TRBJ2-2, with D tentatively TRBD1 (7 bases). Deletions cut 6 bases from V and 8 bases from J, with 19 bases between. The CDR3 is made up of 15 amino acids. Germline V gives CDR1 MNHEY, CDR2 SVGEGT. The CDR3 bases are TGTGCCAGCAGCTCAGCAGGGGGGCCGGAGGGGGAGCTGTTTTTT. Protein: CASSSAGGPEGELFF.

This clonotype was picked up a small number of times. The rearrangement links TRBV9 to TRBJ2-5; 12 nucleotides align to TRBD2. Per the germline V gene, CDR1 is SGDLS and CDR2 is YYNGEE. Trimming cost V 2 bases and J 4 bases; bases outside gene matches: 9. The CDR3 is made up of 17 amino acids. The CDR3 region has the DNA TGTGCCAGCAGCGTCGGACTAGCGGGGAATTATGGAGAGACCCAGTACTTC. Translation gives CASSVGLAGNYGETQYF.

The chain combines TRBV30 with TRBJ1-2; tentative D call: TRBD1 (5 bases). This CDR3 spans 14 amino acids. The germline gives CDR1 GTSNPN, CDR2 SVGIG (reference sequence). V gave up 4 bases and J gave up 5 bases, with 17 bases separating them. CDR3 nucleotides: TGTGCCTGGAATACCCAGACAGACGTGTATGGCTACACCTTC. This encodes CAWNTQTDVYGYTF.

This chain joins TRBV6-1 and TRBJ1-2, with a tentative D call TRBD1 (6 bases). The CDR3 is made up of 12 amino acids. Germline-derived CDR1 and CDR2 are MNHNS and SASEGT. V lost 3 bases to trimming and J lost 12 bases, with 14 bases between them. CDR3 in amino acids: CASSDLSGTNTF. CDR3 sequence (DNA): TGTGCCAGCAGTGATCTATCCGGGACAAACACCTTC.

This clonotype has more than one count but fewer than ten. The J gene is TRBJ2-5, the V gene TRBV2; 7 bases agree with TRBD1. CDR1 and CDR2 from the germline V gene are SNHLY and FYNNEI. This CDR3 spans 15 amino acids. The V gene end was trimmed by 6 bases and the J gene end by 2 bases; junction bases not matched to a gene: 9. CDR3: CASRATGSGQETQYF. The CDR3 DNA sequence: TGTGCCAGCAGAGCGACAGGGTCTGGACAAGAGACCCAGTACTTC.

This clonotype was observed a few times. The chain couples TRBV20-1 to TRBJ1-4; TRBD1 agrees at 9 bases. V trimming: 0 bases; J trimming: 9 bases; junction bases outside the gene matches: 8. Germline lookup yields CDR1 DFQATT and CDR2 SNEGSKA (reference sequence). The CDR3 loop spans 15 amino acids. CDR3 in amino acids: CSARDEGQGSKKLFF. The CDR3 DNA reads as TGCAGTGCTAGAGACGAGGGACAGGGTTCGAAAAAACTGTTTTTT.

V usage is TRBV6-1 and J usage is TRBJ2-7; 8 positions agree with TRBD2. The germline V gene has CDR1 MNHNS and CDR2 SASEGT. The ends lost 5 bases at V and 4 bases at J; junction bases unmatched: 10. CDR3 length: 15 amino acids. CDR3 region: CASSSGGRTGYEQYF. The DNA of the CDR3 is TGTGCCAGCAGTTCCGGCGGGAGGACGGGGTACGAGCAGTACTTC.

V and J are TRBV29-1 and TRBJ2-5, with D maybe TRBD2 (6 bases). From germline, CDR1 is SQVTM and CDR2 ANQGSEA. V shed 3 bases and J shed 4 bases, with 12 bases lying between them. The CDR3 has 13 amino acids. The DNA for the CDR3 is TGCAGCGTTGATTCGACGGGAGTAGAGACCCAGTACTTC. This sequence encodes CSVDSTGVETQYF.

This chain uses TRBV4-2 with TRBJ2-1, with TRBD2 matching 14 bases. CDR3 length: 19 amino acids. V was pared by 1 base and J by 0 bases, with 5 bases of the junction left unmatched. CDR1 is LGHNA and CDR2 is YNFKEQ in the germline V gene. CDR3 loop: CASSQVSGTSGSSYNEQFF. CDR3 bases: TGTGCCAGCAGCCAAGTCTCCGGGACTAGCGGGAGCTCCTACAATGAGCAGTTCTTC.

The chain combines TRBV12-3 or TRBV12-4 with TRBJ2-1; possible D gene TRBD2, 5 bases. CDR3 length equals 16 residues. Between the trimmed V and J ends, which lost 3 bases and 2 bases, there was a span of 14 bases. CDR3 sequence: CASSFYLAETYNEQFF. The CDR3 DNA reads TGTGCCAGCAGTTTTTATCTAGCAGAAACCTACAATGAGCAGTTCTTC.

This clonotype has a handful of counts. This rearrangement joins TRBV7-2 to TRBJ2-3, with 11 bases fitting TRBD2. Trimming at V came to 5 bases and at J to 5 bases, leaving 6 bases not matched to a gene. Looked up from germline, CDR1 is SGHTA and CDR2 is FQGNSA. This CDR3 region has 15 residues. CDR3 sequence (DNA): TGTGCCAGCAGCATTAGCGGGAGGGCCGGAGATACGCAGTATTTT. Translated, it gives CASSISGRAGDTQYF. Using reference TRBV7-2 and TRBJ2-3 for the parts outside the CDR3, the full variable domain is GAGVSQSPSNKVTEKGKDVELRCDPISGHTALYWYRQSLGQGLEFLIYFQGNSAPDKSGLPSDRFSAERTGGSVSTLTIQRTQQEDSAVYLCASSISGRAGDTQYFGPGTRLTVL.

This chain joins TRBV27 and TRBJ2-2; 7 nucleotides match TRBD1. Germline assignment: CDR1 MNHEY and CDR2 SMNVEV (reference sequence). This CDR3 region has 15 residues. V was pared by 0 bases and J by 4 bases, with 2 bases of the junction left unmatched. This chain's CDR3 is CASSLSAGGTGELFF. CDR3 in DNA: TGTGCCAGCAGTTTATCGGCAGGGGGCACCGGGGAGCTGTTTTTT.

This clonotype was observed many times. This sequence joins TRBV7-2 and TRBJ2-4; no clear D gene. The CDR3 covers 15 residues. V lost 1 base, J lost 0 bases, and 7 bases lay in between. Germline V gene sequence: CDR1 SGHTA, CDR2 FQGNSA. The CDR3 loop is CASSLVPVAKNIQYF. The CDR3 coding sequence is TGTGCCAGCAGCTTAGTCCCTGTAGCCAAAAACATTCAGTACTTC.

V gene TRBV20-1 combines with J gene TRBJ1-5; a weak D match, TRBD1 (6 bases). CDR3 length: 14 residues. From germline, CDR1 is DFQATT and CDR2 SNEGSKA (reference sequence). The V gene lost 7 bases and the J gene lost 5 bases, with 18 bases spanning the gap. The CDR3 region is CSVQSRDTYQPQHF. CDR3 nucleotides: TGCAGTGTCCAGAGCCGGGACACCTATCAGCCCCAGCATTTT.

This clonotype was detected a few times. This CDR3 is CAWATLEISYEQYF. The CDR3 DNA reads as TGTGCCTGGGCGACTCTCGAGATCTCCTACGAGCAGTACTTC. The rearrangement joins TRBV30 to TRBJ2-7; D uncertain. There are 14 residues in the CDR3. Looked up from germline, CDR1 is GTSNPN and CDR2 is SVGIG (reference sequence). Trimming took off 5 bases at V and 0 bases at J, with 14 bases between the two ends.

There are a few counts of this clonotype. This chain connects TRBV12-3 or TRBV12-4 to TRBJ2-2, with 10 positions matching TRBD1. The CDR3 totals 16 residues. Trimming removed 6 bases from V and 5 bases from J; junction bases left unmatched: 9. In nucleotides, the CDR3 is TGTGCCAGCAGCGTAGACAGGGGGCGGTGGACCGGGGAGCTGTTTTTT. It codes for CASSVDRGRWTGELFF.

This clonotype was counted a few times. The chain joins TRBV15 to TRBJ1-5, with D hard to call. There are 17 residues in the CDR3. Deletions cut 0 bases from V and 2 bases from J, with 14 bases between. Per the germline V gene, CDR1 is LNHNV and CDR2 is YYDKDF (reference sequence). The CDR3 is CATSRDLGVLGNQPQHF. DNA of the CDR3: TGTGCCACCAGCAGAGATCTTGGGGTACTGGGCAATCAGCCCCAGCATTTT.

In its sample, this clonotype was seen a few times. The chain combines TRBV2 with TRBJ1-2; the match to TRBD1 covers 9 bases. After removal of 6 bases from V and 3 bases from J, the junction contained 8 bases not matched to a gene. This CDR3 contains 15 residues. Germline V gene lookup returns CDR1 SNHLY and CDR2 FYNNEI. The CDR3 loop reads CASREDRGVYYGYTF. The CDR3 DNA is TGTGCCAGCAGGGAGGACAGGGGAGTTTACTATGGCTACACCTTC.

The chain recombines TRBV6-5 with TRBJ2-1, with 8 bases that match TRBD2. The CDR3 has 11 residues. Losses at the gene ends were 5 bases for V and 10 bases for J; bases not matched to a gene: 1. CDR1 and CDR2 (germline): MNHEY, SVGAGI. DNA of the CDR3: TGTGCCAGCAGTCTAGCGGGCGAGCAGTTCTTC. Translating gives CASSLAGEQFF.

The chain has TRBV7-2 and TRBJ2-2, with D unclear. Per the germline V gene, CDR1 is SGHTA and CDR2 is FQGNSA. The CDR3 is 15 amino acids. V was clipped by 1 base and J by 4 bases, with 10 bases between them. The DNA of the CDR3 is TGTGCCAGCAGCTTAGTGCTATTGGGCACCGGGGAGCTGTTTTTT. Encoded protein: CASSLVLLGTGELFF.

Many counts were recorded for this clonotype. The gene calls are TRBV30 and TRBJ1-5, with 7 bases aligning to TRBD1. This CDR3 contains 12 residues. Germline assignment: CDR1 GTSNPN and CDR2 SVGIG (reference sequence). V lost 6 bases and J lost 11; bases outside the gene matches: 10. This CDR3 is CACPTGLLAQHF. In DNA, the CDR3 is TGTGCCTGCCCGACAGGGTTGCTAGCCCAGCATTTT.

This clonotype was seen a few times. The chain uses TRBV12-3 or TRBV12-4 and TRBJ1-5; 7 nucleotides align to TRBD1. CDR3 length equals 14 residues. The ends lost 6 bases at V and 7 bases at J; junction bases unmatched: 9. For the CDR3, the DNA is TGTGCCAGCAGCCTGGGGAGACAGGGACAGCCCCAGCATTTT. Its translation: CASSLGRQGQPQHF.